What follows are 10 T cell receptor beta chains derived from one specimen sequenced in a study of blood T cells in healthy people across ages. A sample-barcoded 5' primer and a J-beta primer mix were used in a second PCR of roughly 6 to 11 cycles. TCRdb reanalysed the 5' RACE reads using MiXCR and keeps one entry per CDR3 protein. Among approximately 1,000,000 distinct CDR3 sequences, 40% to 55% were seen once, and the ten largest hold about 20%. The sequenced material came from blood. Receptors were obtained from a woman aged 55-70 years in good health.

This sequence joins TRBV6-5 and TRBJ2-7; D possibly uses TRBD1 or TRBD2 (5 bases each). The CDR3 spans 15 residues. Trimming removed 5 bases at V and 2 bases at J, with 16 bases between. From germline, CDR1 is MNHEY and CDR2 SVGAGI. CDR3 in amino acids: CASSQPWDGAYEQYF. The CDR3 nucleotides are TGTGCCAGCAGTCAACCTTGGGACGGGGCCTACGAGCAGTACTTC.

The chain uses TRBV6-5 and TRBJ1-1; D possibly corresponds to TRBD1 (5 bases). The CDR3 covers 14 residues. Germline V lookup: CDR1 MNHEY, CDR2 SVGAGI. The V and J ends lost 0 bases and 4 bases respectively, with 9 bases between them. CDR3 in amino acids: CASSYSNRSTEAFF. The CDR3 DNA is TGTGCCAGCAGTTACTCGAACAGGAGCACTGAAGCTTTCTTT.

There are a few counts of this clonotype. The CDR3 loop reads CASSLRGPGLETQYF. As DNA, the CDR3 is TGTGCCAGCAGTTTAAGAGGACCGGGACTAGAGACCCAGTACTTC. The gene calls are TRBV28 and TRBJ2-5, with D tentatively TRBD2 (6 bases). This CDR3 region has 15 residues. V dropped 2 bases and J dropped 4 bases, with 14 bases sitting between them. The germline V gene has CDR1 MDHEN and CDR2 SYDVKM.

The chain carries TRBV6-2 or TRBV6-3 and TRBJ2-7, with a weak D call TRBD2 (6 bases). The V and J ends lost 4 bases and 1 base respectively, with 14 bases between them. This CDR3 contains 15 residues. The V gene's germline CDR1 is MNHEY and CDR2 SVGEGT. The CDR3 sequence: CASSSGLPGSYEQYF. For the CDR3, the DNA is TGTGCCAGCAGTTCCGGACTACCCGGTTCCTACGAGCAGTACTTC.

The chain recombines TRBV21-1 with TRBJ2-1. TRBV21-1 is a pseudogene segment. The CDR3 length is 12 residues. DNA of the CDR3: TGTGCCAGCAGCAGATGCTATGGTGAGCAGTTCTTC. Encoded protein: CASSRCYGEQFF.

The rearrangement joins TRBV14 to TRBJ1-1, with D possibly TRBD1 on 5 matching bases. The CDR3 has 13 amino acids. V lost 7 bases to trimming and J lost 1 base, with 10 bases between them. Germline values: CDR1 SGHDN, CDR2 FVKESK. CDR3 in amino acids: CASTTEWNTEAFF. The CDR3 DNA reads as TGTGCCAGCACGACAGAGTGGAACACTGAAGCTTTCTTT.

The chain combines TRBV2 with TRBJ1-5; the D is unclear. The CDR3 consists of 15 residues. Germline CDR1 reads SNHLY; CDR2 reads FYNNEI. Trimming removed 8 bases from V and 1 base from J, with 15 bases in between. CDR3 in DNA: TGTGCCAGCGGTGCAGGCCTGACAAGCAATCAGCCCCAGCATTTT. Its translation is CASGAGLTSNQPQHF.

The chain employs TRBV5-1 and TRBJ2-6; 7 positions agree with TRBD1. V shed 4 bases, J shed 0 bases, and the junction held 10 bases outside the gene matches. Germline CDR1 SGHRS, CDR2 YFSETQ. This CDR3 comprises 18 residues. The DNA for the CDR3 is TGCGCCAGCAGCAGACAATCGACAGGGTCCTCTGGGGCCAACGTCCTGACTTTC. Protein product: CASSRQSTGSSGANVLTF.

V usage is TRBV3-1 and J usage is TRBJ2-3; D call uncertain. Germline-derived CDR1 and CDR2 are LGHDT and YNNKEL (reference sequence). The CDR3 is 15 residues long. V was cut by 0 bases and J by 2 bases, with 9 bases left in between. CDR3: CASSQESVPTDTQYF. The DNA for the CDR3 is TGTGCCAGCAGCCAAGAGTCCGTTCCCACAGATACGCAGTATTTT.

V usage is TRBV20-1 and J usage is TRBJ2-5; the D is unclear. The CDR3 has 12 residues. Trimming removed 3 bases at V and 3 bases at J, with 8 bases between. Germline CDR1 and CDR2: DFQATT and SNEGSKA (reference sequence). The DNA of the CDR3 is TGCAGTGCTAGTGGGTTGGAAGAGACCCAGTACTTC. Translating gives CSASGLEETQYF.